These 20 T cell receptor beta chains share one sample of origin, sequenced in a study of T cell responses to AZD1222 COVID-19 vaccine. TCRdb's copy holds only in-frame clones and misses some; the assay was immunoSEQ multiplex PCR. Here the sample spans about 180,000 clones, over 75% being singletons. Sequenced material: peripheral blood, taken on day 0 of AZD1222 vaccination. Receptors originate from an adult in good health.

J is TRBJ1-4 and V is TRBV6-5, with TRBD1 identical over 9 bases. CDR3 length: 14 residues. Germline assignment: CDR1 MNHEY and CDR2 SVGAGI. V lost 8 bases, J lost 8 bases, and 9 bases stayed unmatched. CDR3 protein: CASSTGQGAEKLFF. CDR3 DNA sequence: TGTGCCAGCTCCACGGGACAGGGCGCGGAAAAACTGTTTTTT.

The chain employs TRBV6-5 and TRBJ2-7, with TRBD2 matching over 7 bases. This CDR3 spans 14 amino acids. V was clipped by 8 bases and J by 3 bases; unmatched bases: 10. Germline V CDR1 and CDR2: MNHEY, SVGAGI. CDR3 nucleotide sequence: TGTGCCAGCCATCGGGGGGTCGCAGACTACGAGCAGTACTTC. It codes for CASHRGVADYEQYF.

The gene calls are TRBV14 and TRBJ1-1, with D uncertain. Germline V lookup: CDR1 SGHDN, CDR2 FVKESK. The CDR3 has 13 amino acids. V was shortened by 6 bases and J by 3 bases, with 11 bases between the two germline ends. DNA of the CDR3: TGTGCCAGCAGTTCAACCCGGGACACTGAAGCTTTCTTT. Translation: CASSSTRDTEAFF.

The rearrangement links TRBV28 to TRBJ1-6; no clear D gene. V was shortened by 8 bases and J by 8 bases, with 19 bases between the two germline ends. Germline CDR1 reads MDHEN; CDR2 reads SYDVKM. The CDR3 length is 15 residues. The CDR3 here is CASSSGILGHSPLHF. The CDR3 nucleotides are TGTGCCAGCTCCTCCGGGATCTTAGGACATTCACCCCTCCACTTT.

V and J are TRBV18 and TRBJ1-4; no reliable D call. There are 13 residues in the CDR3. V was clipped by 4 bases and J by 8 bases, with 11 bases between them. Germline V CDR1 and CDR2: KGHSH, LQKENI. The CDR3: CASSREPSEKLFF. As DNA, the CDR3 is TGTGCCAGCTCACGGGAGCCCTCGGAAAAACTGTTTTTT.

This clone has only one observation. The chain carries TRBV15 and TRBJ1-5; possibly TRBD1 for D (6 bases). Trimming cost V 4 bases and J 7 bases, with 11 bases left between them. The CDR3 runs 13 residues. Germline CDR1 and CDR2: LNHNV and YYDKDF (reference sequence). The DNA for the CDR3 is TGTGCCACCAGCACACAGGGAGACCAGCCCCAGCATTTT. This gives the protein CATSTQGDQPQHF.

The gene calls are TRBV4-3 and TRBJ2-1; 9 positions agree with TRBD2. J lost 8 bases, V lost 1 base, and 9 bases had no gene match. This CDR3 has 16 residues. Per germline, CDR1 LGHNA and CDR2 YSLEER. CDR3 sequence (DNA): TGCGCCAGCAGCCAAGTTAGCGGGGGTTTTTCGGATGAGCAGTTCTTC. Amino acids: CASSQVSGGFSDEQFF.

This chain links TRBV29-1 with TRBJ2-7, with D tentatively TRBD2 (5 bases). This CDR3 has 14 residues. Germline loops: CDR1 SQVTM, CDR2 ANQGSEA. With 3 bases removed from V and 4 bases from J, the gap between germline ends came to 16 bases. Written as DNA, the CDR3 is TGCAGCGTTGAGAGAGAGGGAGAGGGTTACGAGCAGTACTTC. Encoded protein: CSVEREGEGYEQYF.

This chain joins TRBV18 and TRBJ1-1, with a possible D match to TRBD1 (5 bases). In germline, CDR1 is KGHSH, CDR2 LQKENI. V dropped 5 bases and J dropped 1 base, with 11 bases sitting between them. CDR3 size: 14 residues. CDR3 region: CASSTAGRNTEAFF. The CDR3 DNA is TGTGCCAGCTCAACGGCGGGACGGAACACTGAAGCTTTCTTT.

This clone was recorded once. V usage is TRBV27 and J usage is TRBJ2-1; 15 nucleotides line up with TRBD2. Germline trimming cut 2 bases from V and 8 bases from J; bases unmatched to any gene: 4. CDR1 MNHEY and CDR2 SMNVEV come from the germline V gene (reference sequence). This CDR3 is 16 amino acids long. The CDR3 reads CASSLRTSGGAYEQFF. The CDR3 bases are TGTGCCAGCAGTTTACGGACTAGCGGGGGGGCTTATGAGCAGTTCTTC.

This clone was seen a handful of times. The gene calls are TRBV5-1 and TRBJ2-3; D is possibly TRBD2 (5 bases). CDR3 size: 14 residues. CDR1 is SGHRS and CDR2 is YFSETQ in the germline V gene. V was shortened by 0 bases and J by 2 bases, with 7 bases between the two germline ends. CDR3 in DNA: TGCGCCAGCAGCTTGGGGGAGTTCACAGATACGCAGTATTTT. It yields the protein CASSLGEFTDTQYF.

CDR3 loop: CASSGLVMEETQYF. The CDR3 nucleotides are TGCGCCAGCAGCGGACTAGTGATGGAAGAGACCCAGTACTTC. The chain carries TRBV5-1 and TRBJ2-5; 7 bases map to TRBD2. This CDR3 comprises 14 residues. Trimming removed 4 bases from V and 3 bases from J; junction bases left unmatched: 6. Germline V gene lookup returns CDR1 SGHRS and CDR2 YFSETQ.

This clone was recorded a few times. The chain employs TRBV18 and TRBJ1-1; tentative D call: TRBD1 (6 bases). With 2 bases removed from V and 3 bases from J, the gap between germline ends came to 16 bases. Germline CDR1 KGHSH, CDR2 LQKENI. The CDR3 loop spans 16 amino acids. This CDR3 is CASSPDLGGGYTEAFF. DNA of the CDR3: TGTGCCAGCTCACCAGACCTGGGGGGCGGGTACACTGAAGCTTTCTTT.

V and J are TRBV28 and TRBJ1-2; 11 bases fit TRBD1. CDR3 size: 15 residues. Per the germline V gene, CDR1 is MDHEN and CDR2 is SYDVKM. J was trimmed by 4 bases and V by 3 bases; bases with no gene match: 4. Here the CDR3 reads CASSFGGTGGYGYTF. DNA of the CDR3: TGTGCCAGCAGTTTCGGGGGGACAGGGGGCTATGGCTACACCTTC.

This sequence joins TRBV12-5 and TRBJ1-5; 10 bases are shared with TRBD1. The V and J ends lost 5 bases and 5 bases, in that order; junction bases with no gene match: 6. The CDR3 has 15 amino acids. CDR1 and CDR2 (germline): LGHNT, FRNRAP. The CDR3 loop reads CASGQRGTGDQPQHF. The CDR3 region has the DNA TGTGCTAGTGGTCAGCGAGGGACAGGGGATCAGCCCCAGCATTTT.

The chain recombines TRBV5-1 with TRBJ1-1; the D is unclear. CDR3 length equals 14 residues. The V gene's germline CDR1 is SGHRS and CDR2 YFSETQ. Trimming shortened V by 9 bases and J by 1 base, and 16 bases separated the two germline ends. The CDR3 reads CATSLTWTNTEAFF. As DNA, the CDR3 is TGCGCCACCTCACTTACTTGGACGAACACTGAAGCTTTCTTT.

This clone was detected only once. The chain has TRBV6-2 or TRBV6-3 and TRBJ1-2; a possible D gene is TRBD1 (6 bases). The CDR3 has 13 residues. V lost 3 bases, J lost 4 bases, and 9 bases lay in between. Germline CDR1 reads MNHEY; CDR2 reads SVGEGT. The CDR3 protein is CASSYRGGYGYTF. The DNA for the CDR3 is TGTGCCAGCAGTTATAGAGGGGGCTATGGCTACACCTTC.

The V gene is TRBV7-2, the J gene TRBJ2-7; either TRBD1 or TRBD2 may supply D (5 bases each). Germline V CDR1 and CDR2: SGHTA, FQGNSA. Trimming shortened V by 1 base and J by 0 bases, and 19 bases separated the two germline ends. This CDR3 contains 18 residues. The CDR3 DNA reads TGTGCCAGCAGCTTAGTAAGTGGTGGGGCAGGGAGCTCCTACGAGCAGTACTTC. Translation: CASSLVSGGAGSSYEQYF.

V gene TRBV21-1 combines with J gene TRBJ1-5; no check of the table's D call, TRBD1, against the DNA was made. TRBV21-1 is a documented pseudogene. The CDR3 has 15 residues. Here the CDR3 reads CASRLGTGGNQPQHF. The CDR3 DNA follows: TGTGCCAGCAGGCTCGGGACAGGCGGCAATCAGCCCCAGCATTTT.

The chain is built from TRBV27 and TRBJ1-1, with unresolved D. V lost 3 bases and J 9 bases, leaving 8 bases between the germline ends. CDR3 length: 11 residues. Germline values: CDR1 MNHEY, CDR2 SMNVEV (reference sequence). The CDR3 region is CASSFAEKAFF. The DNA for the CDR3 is TGTGCCAGCAGTTTCGCAGAGAAAGCTTTCTTT.